The 20 T cell receptor beta chains reported below all come from one sample, sequenced in a study of identical twins. TCRdb reprocessed the 5' RACE reads with MiXCR, giving one entry per CDR3 protein. The repertoire holds some 690,000 distinct CDR3 sequences, with 21% as singletons. A further study also used this sample, focusing on T cells expressing NK-cell markers.

Sequenced material: PBMCs. These receptors were collected from a young woman in good health.

This clonotype showed up many times. The rearrangement links TRBV6-5 to TRBJ2-5; D is ambiguous. This CDR3 is built from 13 residues. Germline V CDR1 and CDR2: MNHEY, SVGAGI. V was cut by 2 bases and J by 3 bases, with 7 bases left in between. CDR3 in DNA: TGTGCCAGCAGTTACGGGCAGAAAGAGACCCAGTACTTC. Protein sequence: CASSYGQKETQYF.

This clonotype appeared a few times. The chain combines TRBV12-3 or TRBV12-4 with TRBJ2-7, with D uncertain. Between the trimmed V and J ends, which lost 6 bases and 3 bases, there was a span of 6 bases. The CDR3 spans 11 residues. CDR3 sequence (DNA): TGTGCCAGCAGGAACGGCTACGAGCAGTACTTC. As protein: CASRNGYEQYF.

A word on this clonotype: Since a much larger clone is just one base distant, this may be a read error. The chain carries TRBV3-1 and TRBJ1-1; D is unresolved. Germline assignment: CDR1 LGHDT and CDR2 YNNKEL (reference sequence). This CDR3 comprises 13 residues. The CDR3 sequence is CAGSQKGGAEAFF. For the CDR3, the DNA is TGTGCCGGCAGCCAAAAGGGAGGCGCTGAAGCTTTCTTT.

This clonotype was seen at least ten times. The chain combines TRBV6-5 with TRBJ2-2, with D hard to call. Trimming shortened V by 0 bases and J by 1 base, and 9 bases separated the two germline ends. CDR1 is MNHEY and CDR2 is SVGAGI in the germline V gene. CDR3 length: 16 residues. Here the CDR3 DNA reads TGTGCCAGCAGTTACTCGAAAGCCAGGAACACCGGGGAGCTGTTTTTT. Its translation is CASSYSKARNTGELFF.

V and J are TRBV20-1 and TRBJ1-5; 8 nucleotides match TRBD1. Trimming at V came to 1 base and at J to 6 bases, leaving 8 bases not matched to a gene. Germline V CDR1 and CDR2: DFQATT, SNEGSKA (reference sequence). The CDR3 is 15 amino acids. The CDR3 nucleotides are TGCAGTGCTAGAGCCTCAGGGGGCCCAGGTCAGCCCCAGCATTTT. Translating gives CSARASGGPGQPQHF.

The gene calls are TRBV5-8 and TRBJ2-1, with 7 bases identical to TRBD1. Germline CDR1 reads SGHTS; CDR2 reads YDEGEE. The CDR3 consists of 12 residues. With V trimmed by 0 bases and J by 15 bases, 6 bases remained unmatched. The CDR3 here is CASSLEDRPPFF. CDR3 sequence (DNA): TGTGCCAGCAGCTTGGAGGACAGGCCCCCGTTCTTC.

V usage is TRBV7-2 and J usage is TRBJ2-5; D remains ambiguous. The CDR3 length is 14 residues. CDR1 is SGHTA, CDR2 FQGNSA, per germline. V gave up 4 bases and J gave up 0 bases, with 9 bases separating them. The CDR3 sequence is CASSSRRDQETQYF. As DNA, the CDR3 is TGTGCCAGCAGCTCCAGACGGGACCAAGAGACCCAGTACTTC.

This sequence joins TRBV5-1 and TRBJ1-1; no reliable D call. The CDR3 loop spans 14 amino acids. The germline V gene encodes CDR1 SGHRS and CDR2 YFSETQ. The germline V and J ends were trimmed by 2 bases and 5 bases, with 13 bases remaining between them. CDR3: CASSFGRSGTEAFF. The CDR3 region has the DNA TGCGCCAGCAGCTTTGGTCGGAGTGGAACTGAAGCTTTCTTT.

The V and J genes are TRBV12-3 or TRBV12-4 and TRBJ2-3, with D unresolved. Trimming shortened V by 6 bases and J by 4 bases, and 8 bases separated the two germline ends. This CDR3 has 12 amino acids. For the CDR3, the DNA is TGTGCCAGCAGAGATCTTTCAGATACGCAGTATTTT. Translation: CASRDLSDTQYF.

This clonotype was detected many times. The chain joins TRBV5-1 to TRBJ2-3; D ambiguous. CDR3 length equals 14 residues. In germline, CDR1 is SGHRS, CDR2 YFSETQ. Deletions cut 4 bases from V and 2 bases from J, with 11 bases between. The DNA of the CDR3 is TGCGCCAGCAGCAGGACCGGTTCCACAGATACGCAGTATTTT. This translates into CASSRTGSTDTQYF.

This clonotype was counted ten times or more. This sequence joins TRBV15 and TRBJ2-2; the D call may be TRBD1 or TRBD2 (6 bases each). The length of the CDR3 is 15 residues. V was clipped by 8 bases and J by 7 bases, with 20 bases between them. The germline gives CDR1 LNHNV, CDR2 YYDKDF (reference sequence). The CDR3 DNA is TGTGCCACCCGTCCGGAGGGGGGCCTGGTCGGGGAGCTGTTTTTT. It specifies CATRPEGGLVGELFF.

The rearrangement links TRBV15 to TRBJ2-7; tentative D call: TRBD1 (6 bases). Per germline, CDR1 LNHNV and CDR2 YYDKDF (reference sequence). This CDR3 is built from 11 residues. The V end was cut by 10 bases, the J end by 6 bases, with 13 bases between. In DNA, the CDR3 is TGTGCCATACAGGGAGTTGGCGAGCAGTACTTC. Protein product: CAIQGVGEQYF.

This clonotype turned up a few times. The CDR3 DNA reads as TGTGCCAGCAGCTTTTTCGGGACCACAGAGCAGTTCTTC. Its protein product is CASSFFGTTEQFF. The chain couples TRBV5-6 to TRBJ2-1, with D perhaps TRBD1 or TRBD2 (5 bases each). Trimming took 2 bases from V and 10 from J, leaving 13 bases between them. The CDR3 contains 13 residues. From germline, CDR1 is SGHDT and CDR2 YYEEEE.

This clonotype was observed a handful of times. V usage is TRBV6-1 and J usage is TRBJ2-1; 11 nucleotides agree with TRBD2. There are 16 residues in the CDR3. From germline, CDR1 is MNHNS and CDR2 SASEGT. With V trimmed by 5 bases and J by 8 bases, 11 bases remained unmatched. The CDR3: CASSTNSGGAQDEQFF. The DNA of the CDR3 is TGTGCCAGCAGTACCAATAGCGGGGGGGCCCAGGATGAGCAGTTCTTC.

The J gene is TRBJ2-1, the V gene TRBV9; 9 bases are a match to TRBD1. V trimming: 6 bases; J trimming: 8 bases; junction bases outside the gene matches: 21. Germline CDR1 reads SGDLS; CDR2 reads YYNGEE. This CDR3 spans 18 amino acids. The CDR3 region has the DNA TGTGCCAGCACCCCGCTGGGGCAGCCGGGACAGGGTCGGCATGAGCAGTTCTTC. Translating it yields CASTPLGQPGQGRHEQFF.

The gene calls are TRBV20-1 and TRBJ2-1; D unclear. Deletions cut 0 bases from V and 5 bases from J, with 8 bases between. This CDR3 has 13 amino acids. CDR1 is DFQATT, CDR2 SNEGSKA, per germline (reference sequence). CDR3 DNA: TGCAGTGCTAGAGATCTAAGCCACAATGAGCAGTTCTTC. This sequence encodes CSARDLSHNEQFF.

The rearrangement joins TRBV5-8 to TRBJ2-5, with unresolved D. Germline V lookup: CDR1 SGHTS, CDR2 YDEGEE. V was cut by 1 base and J by 0 bases, with 10 bases left in between. The CDR3 is 15 residues long. In DNA form, the CDR3 reads TGTGCCAGCAGCTTGCGTGAACGCAACCAAGAGACCCAGTACTTC. Translating gives CASSLRERNQETQYF. The complete variable domain, with remaining parts taken from reference TRBV5-8 and TRBJ2-5, reads EAGVTQSPTHLIKTRGQQATLRCSPISGHTSVYWYQQALGLGLQFLLWYDEGEERNRGNFPPRFSGRQFPNYSSELNVNALELEDSALYLCASSLRERNQETQYFGPGTRLLVL.

This clonotype was observed a handful of times. V is TRBV7-2 and J is TRBJ2-1, with a weak D call TRBD2 (6 bases). The CDR3 length is 15 residues. Germline CDR1 and CDR2: SGHTA and FQGNSA. V was cut by 5 bases and J by 2 bases, with 13 bases left in between. The CDR3 loop reads CASSQIAAPYNEQFF. Here the CDR3 DNA reads TGTGCCAGCAGCCAAATAGCGGCCCCCTACAATGAGCAGTTCTTC.

This clonotype was seen a handful of times. The genes are TRBV20-1 and TRBJ2-3; no clear D. Germline V lookup: CDR1 DFQATT, CDR2 SNEGSKA (reference sequence). This CDR3 has 15 amino acids. Trimming removed 2 bases from V and 0 bases from J, with 12 bases in between. The CDR3 DNA sequence: TGCAGTGCTAGATCCGATGACACTAGCACAGATACGCAGTATTTT. Its protein is CSARSDDTSTDTQYF.

This chain joins TRBV2 and TRBJ2-7, with TRBD1 matching 9 bases. The CDR3 spans 16 residues. Germline CDR1 and CDR2: SNHLY and FYNNEI. Losses at the gene ends were 5 bases for V and 1 base for J; bases not matched to a gene: 9. The CDR3 bases are TGTGCCAGCAGTCTCCGGAGGACAGGGGCGTCCTACGAGCAGTACTTC. Translation: CASSLRRTGASYEQYF.